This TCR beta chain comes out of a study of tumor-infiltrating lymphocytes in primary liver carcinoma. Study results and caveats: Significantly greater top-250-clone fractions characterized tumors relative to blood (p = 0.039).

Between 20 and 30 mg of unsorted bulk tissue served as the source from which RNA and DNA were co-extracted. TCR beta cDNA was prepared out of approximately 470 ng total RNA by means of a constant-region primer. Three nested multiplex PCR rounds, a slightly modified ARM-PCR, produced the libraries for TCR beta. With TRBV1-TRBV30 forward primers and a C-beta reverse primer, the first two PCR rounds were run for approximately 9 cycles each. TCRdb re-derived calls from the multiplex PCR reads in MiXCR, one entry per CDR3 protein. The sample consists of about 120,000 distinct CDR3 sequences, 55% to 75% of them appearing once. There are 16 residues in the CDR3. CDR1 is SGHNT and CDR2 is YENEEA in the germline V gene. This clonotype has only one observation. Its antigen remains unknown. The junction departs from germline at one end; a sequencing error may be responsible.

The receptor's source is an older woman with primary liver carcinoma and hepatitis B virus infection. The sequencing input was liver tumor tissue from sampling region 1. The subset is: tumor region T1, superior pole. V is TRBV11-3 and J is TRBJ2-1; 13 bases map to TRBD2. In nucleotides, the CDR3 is TGTGTCAGCAGCCTCGGACTAGCGGGAGCGGTGAGTGAGCAGTTCTTC. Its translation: CVSSLGLAGAVSEQFF.